Following are 27 T cell receptor beta chains from one sample sequenced in a study of T cell repertoires in cytomegalovirus infection. These receptors lack a known antigen. From the reads, TCRdb called clonotypes with MiXCR, one entry per CDR3 protein. The sample records 680,000 or so distinct CDR3 sequences, 33% being singletons. The sequenced sample was cultured PBMCs, obtained from culture after CMV antigen stimulation. Receptors originate from a human donor in good health (CMV status not recorded). Some clones in this sample may be carry-over from other donors' samples.

The chain employs TRBV5-4 and TRBJ2-3; D ambiguous. V shed 4 bases and J shed 6 bases, with 9 bases lying between them. This CDR3 contains 12 residues. Germline V lookup: CDR1 SGHNT, CDR2 YYREEE (reference sequence). The CDR3 sequence: CASSKHPDTQYF. CDR3 nucleotides: TGTGCCAGCAGCAAACACCCGGATACGCAGTATTTT.

This clonotype was counted at least ten times. The chain recombines TRBV7-6 with TRBJ2-7; perhaps D is TRBD1 or TRBD2 (6 bases each). This CDR3 has 18 amino acids. The germline V gene encodes CDR1 SGHVS and CDR2 FNYEAQ. Trimming took off 3 bases at V and 7 bases at J, with 28 bases between the two ends. The CDR3: CASSLVPTGRISTGEQYF. Written as DNA, the CDR3 is TGTGCCAGCAGCTTGGTGCCAACAGGGAGGATATCTACGGGGGAGCAGTACTTC.

V gene TRBV20-1 combines with J gene TRBJ2-7, with TRBD2 matching 10 bases. This CDR3 region has 15 residues. Unmatched junction bases numbered 10, after V lost 3 bases and J lost 5 bases. CDR1 is DFQATT and CDR2 is SNEGSKA in the germline V gene (reference sequence). The CDR3 DNA reads as TGCAGTGCTAGCCAAAGCGGGAGGGCCCCCCACGAGCAGTACTTC. This codes for CSASQSGRAPHEQYF.

The V and J genes are TRBV12-3 or TRBV12-4 and TRBJ2-5; 7 nucleotides align to TRBD2. The CDR3 is 13 residues long. Trimming at V came to 1 base and at J to 5 bases, leaving 1 base not matched to a gene. CDR3: CASSLERDETQYF. CDR3 bases: TGTGCCAGCAGTTTAGAGCGGGATGAGACCCAGTACTTC.

The chain uses TRBV7-2 and TRBJ2-7; 10 bases align to TRBD2. Unmatched junction bases numbered 6, after V lost 1 base and J lost 6 bases. This CDR3 has 15 amino acids. The germline CDR1 and CDR2 sequences are SGHTA and FQGNSA. The CDR3 DNA sequence: TGTGCCAGCAGCTTAGGTAGCGGGAGGTGGTCCGAGCAGTACTTC. Translating gives CASSLGSGRWSEQYF.

In its sample, this clonotype was seen a few times. The chain joins TRBV14 to TRBJ2-1; 8 nucleotides match TRBD1. Germline V CDR1 and CDR2: SGHDN, FVKESK. Trimming removed 2 bases from V and 8 bases from J; junction bases left unmatched: 8. CDR3 length: 15 residues. Here the CDR3 DNA reads TGTGCCAGCAGCCAACTGGACAGGGACCACGATGAGCAGTTCTTC. Its translation is CASSQLDRDHDEQFF.

At least ten counts were recorded for this clonotype. The V gene is TRBV7-2, the J gene TRBJ2-4, with unresolved D. Trimming cost V 4 bases and J 1 base, with 8 bases left between them. Per the germline V gene, CDR1 is SGHTA and CDR2 is FQGNSA. The CDR3 contains 14 residues. In DNA form, the CDR3 reads TGTGCCAGCAGCTCCGGCGCCGCCAAAAACATTCAGTACTTC. This sequence encodes CASSSGAAKNIQYF.

Only a few counts were recorded for this clonotype. The V and J genes are TRBV28 and TRBJ1-5; D gene uncertain. This CDR3 is 16 amino acids long. Per the germline V gene, CDR1 is MDHEN and CDR2 is SYDVKM. Trimming shortened V by 2 bases and J by 5 bases, and 16 bases separated the two germline ends. The CDR3 region has the DNA TGTGCCAGCAGTTTAAGGCCTCAGGCCAATTATCAGCCCCAGCATTTT. It is translated as CASSLRPQANYQPQHF.

CDR3 nucleotide sequence: TGTGCCACCAGCTTCGGGACACAGAATCAGCCCCAGCATTTT. Translated: CATSFGTQNQPQHF. The chain is built from TRBV15 and TRBJ1-5; maybe TRBD1 (6 bases). V gave up 5 bases and J gave up 4 bases, with 12 bases separating them. Germline assignment: CDR1 LNHNV and CDR2 YYDKDF (reference sequence). There are 14 residues in the CDR3.

This clonotype was observed a few times. This chain links TRBV7-6 with TRBJ2-3; 14 nucleotides agree with TRBD2. Germline values: CDR1 SGHVS, CDR2 FNYEAQ. Germline trimming cut 0 bases from V and 5 bases from J; bases unmatched to any gene: 4. CDR3 length: 17 residues. CDR3 in DNA: TGTGCCAGCAGCTTAGCCGGGACTAGCGGGGGTGTAGATACGCAGTATTTT. Amino acids: CASSLAGTSGGVDTQYF.

This clonotype was counted between two and nine times. The chain couples TRBV7-2 to TRBJ2-7, with 7 bases identical to TRBD1. The length of the CDR3 is 15 residues. Germline CDR1 is SGHTA and CDR2 is FQGNSA. Unmatched junction bases numbered 10, after V lost 5 bases and J lost 3 bases. Here the CDR3 DNA reads TGTGCCAGCAGCCGAGAGCAGACAGGGTTCTACGAGCAGTACTTC. It translates to CASSREQTGFYEQYF.

V gene TRBV7-9 combines with J gene TRBJ2-5; 7 bases map to TRBD1. Per germline, CDR1 SEHNR and CDR2 FQNEAQ (reference sequence). V shed 6 bases, J shed 4 bases, and the junction held 8 bases outside the gene matches. The CDR3 contains 14 residues. The CDR3 region has the DNA TGTGCCAGCAGTAAAACACGGGACAGAGAGACCCAGTACTTC. Encoded protein: CASSKTRDRETQYF. The variable domain in full, with the rest retrieved from reference TRBV7-9 and TRBJ2-5, is DTGVSQNPRHKITKRGQNVTFRCDPISEHNRLYWYRQTLGQGPEFLTYFQNEAQLEKSRLLSDRFSAERPKGSFSTLEIQRTEQGDSAMYLCASSKTRDRETQYFGPGTRLLVL.

V gene TRBV2 combines with J gene TRBJ1-4; TRBD1 might be the D (5 bases). The length of the CDR3 is 12 residues. The germline V gene has CDR1 SNHLY and CDR2 FYNNEI. Trimming took 8 bases from V and 8 from J, leaving 12 bases between them. CDR3 loop: CASFRVEEKLFF. Here the CDR3 DNA reads TGTGCCAGCTTCAGGGTTGAGGAAAAACTGTTTTTT.

A few counts support this clonotype. The chain is built from TRBV7-2 and TRBJ2-1; D unresolved. The CDR3 extends over 14 amino acids. Trimming cost V 4 bases and J 5 bases, with 12 bases left between them. Looked up from germline, CDR1 is SGHTA and CDR2 is FQGNSA. CDR3 protein: CASSYTRLNNEQFF. The CDR3 DNA follows: TGTGCCAGCAGCTATACGCGACTGAACAATGAGCAGTTCTTC. Combining the CDR3 with reference TRBV7-2 and TRBJ2-1 gives the whole variable domain GAGVSQSPSNKVTEKGKDVELRCDPISGHTALYWYRQSLGQGLEFLIYFQGNSAPDKSGLPSDRFSAERTGGSVSTLTIQRTQQEDSAVYLCASSYTRLNNEQFFGPGTRLTVL.

The rearrangement links TRBV20-1 to TRBJ1-4; D gene unclear. The V end was cut by 1 base, the J end by 8 bases, with 8 bases between. From germline, CDR1 is DFQATT and CDR2 SNEGSKA (reference sequence). CDR3 length: 12 amino acids. The CDR3 sequence: CSARADLEKLFF. In DNA, the CDR3 is TGCAGTGCTAGAGCAGACCTGGAAAAACTGTTTTTT.

The chain couples TRBV28 to TRBJ2-7; 7 bases fit TRBD2. The CDR3 has 15 residues. Trimming took 4 bases from V and 0 from J; bases not matched to a gene: 6. CDR1 and CDR2 from the germline V gene are MDHEN and SYDVKM. The CDR3 here is CASSSTASGSYEQYF. The DNA of the CDR3 is TGTGCCAGCAGTTCGACCGCTAGCGGCTCCTACGAGCAGTACTTC.

This clonotype was seen a few times. CDR3 region: CASSQSYRGHRELYNEQFF. The DNA for the CDR3 is TGTGCCAGCAGCCAAAGTTACCGGGGGCATAGAGAGCTTTACAATGAGCAGTTCTTC. The V and J genes are TRBV7-9 and TRBJ2-1; perhaps D is TRBD1 or TRBD2 (6 bases each). CDR3 length: 19 amino acids. Germline CDR1 SEHNR, CDR2 FQNEAQ (reference sequence). Deletions cut 5 bases from V and 4 bases from J, with 27 bases between. Complete variable domain (other parts from reference TRBV7-9 and TRBJ2-1): DTGVSQNPRHKITKRGQNVTFRCDPISEHNRLYWYRQTLGQGPEFLTYFQNEAQLEKSRLLSDRFSAERPKGSFSTLEIQRTEQGDSAMYLCASSQSYRGHRELYNEQFFGPGTRLTVL.

By sample share, this clonotype is medium-sized. V gene TRBV7-2 combines with J gene TRBJ1-5, with 8 bases fitting TRBD1. J lost 4 bases, V lost 5 bases, and 4 bases had no gene match. CDR3 size: 14 residues. CDR1 is SGHTA and CDR2 is FQGNSA in the germline V gene. The CDR3 nucleotides read TGTGCCAGCAGCCGATGGACAGGGAATCAGCCCCAGCATTTT. Translation: CASSRWTGNQPQHF.

This clonotype was counted only a few times. V is TRBV12-3 or TRBV12-4 and J is TRBJ2-3; D could derive from TRBD1 or TRBD2 (5 bases each). This CDR3 has 16 amino acids. V lost 5 bases and J 4 bases, leaving 19 bases between the germline ends. CDR3 region: CASSPRGGWRPDTQYF. In DNA form, the CDR3 reads TGTGCCAGCAGTCCTAGGGGCGGATGGAGGCCAGATACGCAGTATTTT.

This clonotype was seen many times. The chain employs TRBV7-2 and TRBJ2-7; D is perhaps TRBD2 (6 bases). The V end was cut by 5 bases, the J end by 4 bases, with 18 bases between. The germline V gene has CDR1 SGHTA and CDR2 FQGNSA. CDR3 length equals 15 residues. The DNA for the CDR3 is TGTGCCAGCAGCCGTCCCGGGACTGGGGTATACGAGCAGTACTTC. As protein: CASSRPGTGVYEQYF.

The chain couples TRBV24-1 to TRBJ2-2; D not certain. The CDR3 runs to 12 residues. V was cut by 6 bases and J by 7 bases, with 8 bases left in between. Per the germline V gene, CDR1 is KGHDR and CDR2 is SFDVKD. CDR3: CATSMSHGELFF. The CDR3 bases are TGTGCCACCAGTATGAGTCACGGGGAGCTGTTTTTT.

In its sample, this clonotype was seen a few times. V gene TRBV20-1 combines with J gene TRBJ1-5; TRBD1 agrees at 9 bases. Germline-derived CDR1 and CDR2 are DFQATT and SNEGSKA (reference sequence). J gave up 6 bases and V 4 bases, and 10 bases lay outside the gene matches. This CDR3 contains 15 residues. CDR3: CSATGGQGISQPQHF. CDR3 bases: TGCAGTGCTACCGGGGGACAGGGAATCAGTCAGCCCCAGCATTTT.

This clonotype turned up a few times. The V and J genes are TRBV7-6 and TRBJ1-1; no clear D gene. The CDR3 is 13 amino acids. The V and J ends lost 5 bases and 5 bases respectively, with 12 bases between them. Germline V gives CDR1 SGHVS, CDR2 FNYEAQ. CDR3 sequence: CASSPLPRTEAFF. CDR3 coding DNA: TGTGCCAGCAGCCCCTTACCCCGTACTGAAGCTTTCTTT.

The gene calls are TRBV29-1 and TRBJ2-2, with TRBD2 matching over 10 bases. The germline CDR1 and CDR2 sequences are SQVTM and ANQGSEA. J gave up 4 bases and V 1 base, and 9 bases lay outside the gene matches. This CDR3 has 17 residues. CDR3 in DNA: TGCAGCGTTGAAGGGTGGTCTAGCGGGAGAGGCACCGGGGAGCTGTTTTTT. Translated, it gives CSVEGWSSGRGTGELFF.

The rearrangement links TRBV7-9 to TRBJ2-1; 13 bases are a match to TRBD2. The CDR3 extends over 18 amino acids. Trimming cost V 0 bases and J 0 bases; bases outside gene matches: 2. CDR1 and CDR2 from the germline V gene are SEHNR and FQNEAQ (reference sequence). This chain's CDR3 is CASSLATSGRSSYNEQFF. CDR3 nucleotides: TGTGCCAGCAGCTTAGCGACTAGCGGGAGGAGCTCCTACAATGAGCAGTTCTTC. The whole variable domain, remainder taken from reference TRBV7-9 and TRBJ2-1, is DTGVSQNPRHKITKRGQNVTFRCDPISEHNRLYWYRQTLGQGPEFLTYFQNEAQLEKSRLLSDRFSAERPKGSFSTLEIQRTEQGDSAMYLCASSLATSGRSSYNEQFFGPGTRLTVL.

This clonotype was picked up a small number of times. The CDR3 here is CASSSRGPPGNTIYF. The CDR3 bases are TGTGCCAGCAGCTCCAGGGGTCCCCCTGGAAACACCATATATTTT. This chain joins TRBV12-3 or TRBV12-4 and TRBJ1-3; a possible D gene is TRBD1 (6 bases). Trimming pared 6 bases from V and 2 bases from J, leaving 14 bases between. This CDR3 region has 15 residues.

This clonotype was found a few times. The V call is TRBV12-5, the J call TRBJ2-1, with 7 bases identical to TRBD2. CDR3 length equals 16 residues. V trimming: 8 bases; J trimming: 4 bases; junction bases outside the gene matches: 14. In germline, CDR1 is LGHNT, CDR2 FRNRAP. The CDR3 region is CASLPQVGGSYNEQFF. CDR3 sequence (DNA): TGTGCTAGTCTCCCCCAGGTGGGCGGGAGTTACAATGAGCAGTTCTTC.